One and the same sample provided the 26 T cell receptor beta chains below, sequenced in a study of beta chain features in type 1 diabetes. Antigens of these TCRs are unknown. What was sequenced were expressed TCRB transcripts, since all of the isolated RNA had been reverse transcribed. TCRdb keeps only in-frame clones here, not all; method: immunoSEQ multiplex PCR. This sample has hundreds of thousands of clones, with roughly 13% found just once. Notes on the study in general: Moderate yet significant TCRB CDR3 shortening was seen in Type 1 diabetes patients in all four CD4+ subsets.

Sequencing was done on a sample of naive CD4+ T cells from blood. These receptors were obtained from a man aged 18 to 30 with type 1 diabetes.

This clone was seen more than once but under ten times. The chain couples TRBV29-1 to TRBJ1-2; no reliable D call. With 3 bases removed from V and 0 bases from J, the gap between germline ends came to 26 bases. Germline loops: CDR1 SQVTM, CDR2 ANQGSEA. The CDR3 consists of 19 residues. In nucleotides, the CDR3 is TGCAGCGTTGACCGCTCGACTCGGGGTACCTTACTAGCTAACTATGGCTACACCTTC. This codes for CSVDRSTRGTLLANYGYTF.

The genes are TRBV4-2 and TRBJ2-5; D unclear. CDR3 length: 13 residues. Germline lookup yields CDR1 LGHNA and CDR2 YNFKEQ. Trimming stripped 4 bases from V and 4 bases from J, with 10 bases between. The CDR3 sequence is CASSLPSPETQYF. DNA for the CDR3: TGTGCCAGCAGCCTCCCAAGTCCAGAGACCCAGTACTTC.

V is TRBV25-1 and J is TRBJ2-7, with 10 bases lining up with TRBD1. Germline loops: CDR1 MGHDK, CDR2 SYGVNS. V lost 3 bases to trimming and J lost 5 bases; unmatched junction nucleotides: 10. This CDR3 spans 16 amino acids. For the CDR3, the DNA is TGTGCCAGCAGTGACACTGCCGGGACAGGGGCGCACGAGCAGTACTTC. Its translation is CASSDTAGTGAHEQYF.

This clone was seen only a few times. The chain couples TRBV29-1 to TRBJ2-1; 9 bases align to TRBD2. CDR1 is SQVTM and CDR2 is ANQGSEA in the germline V gene. The V segment lost 5 bases and the J segment 9 bases; nucleotides outside the gene matches: 11. This CDR3 contains 14 residues. This CDR3 reads CSVLRGGYGSEQFF. CDR3 nucleotide sequence: TGCAGCGTTCTGCGGGGGGGCTACGGTAGTGAGCAGTTCTTC.

Only a few counts were recorded for this clone. The chain uses TRBV7-9 and TRBJ2-7, with TRBD1 as a possible D gene (6 bases). The CDR3 is made up of 12 amino acids. The germline V gene encodes CDR1 SEHNR and CDR2 FQNEAQ (reference sequence). The germline V and J ends were trimmed by 6 bases and 6 bases, with 12 bases remaining between them. The CDR3 protein is CASRSQGSEQYF. The CDR3 DNA sequence: TGTGCCAGCAGGTCACAGGGTTCCGAGCAGTACTTC. Drawing the rest from reference TRBV7-9 and TRBJ2-7, the complete variable domain is DTGVSQNPRHKITKRGQNVTFRCDPISEHNRLYWYRQTLGQGPEFLTYFQNEAQLEKSRLLSDRFSAERPKGSFSTLEIQRTEQGDSAMYLCASRSQGSEQYFGPGTRLTVT.

A few counts support this clone. This rearrangement joins TRBV2 to TRBJ2-3; D perhaps matches TRBD2 (6 bases). Per the germline V gene, CDR1 is SNHLY and CDR2 is FYNNEI. CDR3 size: 15 residues. Trimming left V 1 base short and J 3 bases short, with 11 bases between. This CDR3 is CASSEGLARTDTQYF. In DNA form, the CDR3 reads TGTGCCAGCAGTGAAGGCCTAGCGAGGACAGATACGCAGTATTTT. The entire variable domain, with the rest obtained from reference TRBV2 and TRBJ2-3, is as follows: EPEVTQTPSHQVTQMGQEVILRCVPISNHLYFYWYRQILGQKVEFLVSFYNNEISEKSEIFDDQFSVERPDGSNFTLKIRSTKLEDSAMYFCASSEGLARTDTQYFGPGTRLTVL.

This chain connects TRBV7-6 to TRBJ2-1; 12 bases are shared with TRBD2. The CDR3 contains 15 residues. After removal of 3 bases from V and 9 bases from J, the junction contained 6 bases not matched to a gene. Germline V lookup: CDR1 SGHVS, CDR2 FNYEAQ. The CDR3 here is CASSFLAGGPGEQFF. In nucleotides, the CDR3 is TGTGCCAGCAGCTTCCTAGCGGGAGGGCCGGGTGAGCAGTTCTTC.

A few counts support this clone. V is TRBV28 and J is TRBJ2-7; 8 nucleotides line up with TRBD1. V gave up 3 bases and J gave up 6 bases; unmatched junction bases: 7. The germline CDR1 and CDR2 sequences are MDHEN and SYDVKM. The CDR3 totals 14 residues. The CDR3 sequence is CASSFPDRGGEQYF. The CDR3 DNA sequence: TGTGCCAGCAGTTTCCCCGACAGGGGCGGCGAGCAGTACTTC.

There are a few counts of this clone. Mismatch with germline at one junction end may stem from a read error. The chain joins TRBV30 to TRBJ2-7; no clear D gene. Germline lookup yields CDR1 GTSNPN and CDR2 SVGIG (reference sequence). This CDR3 comprises 12 residues. CDR3: CAWGRLLSIWDF. The CDR3 DNA sequence: TGTGCCTGGGGGCGCCTATTGTCAATCTGGGACTTC. The full variable domain, in which reference TRBV30 and TRBJ2-7 provide the parts outside the CDR3, is SQTIHQWPATLVQPVGSPLSLECTVEGTSNPNLYWYRQAAGRGLQLLFYSVGIGQISSEVPQNLSASRPQDRQFILSSKKLLLSDSGFYLCAWGRLLSIWDFGPGTRLTVT.

The gene calls are TRBV7-9 and TRBJ2-2, with unresolved D. Germline CDR1 reads SEHNR; CDR2 reads FQNEAQ (reference sequence). With 6 bases removed from V and 0 bases from J, the gap between germline ends came to 11 bases. The CDR3 has 15 amino acids. The CDR3 region is CASSNQDPNTGELFF. The CDR3 DNA reads TGTGCCAGCAGTAATCAGGACCCGAACACCGGGGAGCTGTTTTTT.

This clone was observed a few times. The V call is TRBV28, the J call TRBJ2-5; possibly TRBD1 for D (5 bases). CDR1 is MDHEN and CDR2 is SYDVKM in the germline V gene. Trimming removed 4 bases from V and 5 bases from J, with 8 bases in between. This CDR3 is 12 amino acids long. Written as DNA, the CDR3 is TGTGCCAGCAGTTCCCCAGGGGAGACCCAGTACTTC. Translation gives CASSSPGETQYF.

The rearrangement links TRBV30 to TRBJ1-2, with a possible D match to TRBD1 (5 bases). The length of the CDR3 is 12 residues. The germline V gene has CDR1 GTSNPN and CDR2 SVGIG (reference sequence). Trimming shortened V by 7 bases and J by 8 bases, and 17 bases separated the two germline ends. The CDR3 DNA follows: TGTGCCTTCTTAAGGGGTTTCAGGGGCTACACCTTC. It specifies CAFLRGFRGYTF. The full variable domain, with the rest looked up from reference TRBV30 and TRBJ1-2, is SQTIHQWPATLVQPVGSPLSLECTVEGTSNPNLYWYRQAAGRGLQLLFYSVGIGQISSEVPQNLSASRPQDRQFILSSKKLLLSDSGFYLCAFLRGFRGYTFGSGTRLTVV.

This clone showed up just a few times. This chain connects TRBV2 to TRBJ2-1, with TRBD2 matching over 11 bases. Germline V lookup: CDR1 SNHLY, CDR2 FYNNEI. The ends lost 5 bases at V and 7 bases at J; junction bases unmatched: 7. The CDR3 contains 15 residues. CDR3 DNA: TGTGCCAGCAGTCCGACTAGCGGGGATTCTAATGAGCAGTTCTTC. Amino acid sequence: CASSPTSGDSNEQFF.

The chain carries TRBV7-9 and TRBJ2-3, with D perhaps matching TRBD1 (6 bases). From germline, CDR1 is SEHNR and CDR2 FQNEAQ (reference sequence). The CDR3 contains 16 residues. V was cut by 2 bases and J by 5 bases, with 17 bases left in between. The chain's CDR3 is CASSLRPRGFRDTQYF. The DNA of the CDR3 is TGTGCCAGCAGCTTACGACCCAGGGGATTTAGAGATACGCAGTATTTT.

This chain uses TRBV14 with TRBJ2-1; TRBD1 agrees at 7 bases. The CDR3 totals 15 residues. The junction had 9 bases not matched to a gene; V was cut back by 3 bases and J by 7 bases. The germline V gene encodes CDR1 SGHDN and CDR2 FVKESK. The CDR3: CASSHRMDRINEQFF. The CDR3 DNA follows: TGTGCCAGCAGCCACCGTATGGACAGGATTAATGAGCAGTTCTTC. Using reference TRBV14 and TRBJ2-1 for the parts outside the CDR3, the full variable domain is EAGVTQFPSHSVIEKGQTVTLRCDPISGHDNLYWYRRVMGKEIKFLLHFVKESKQDESGMPNNRFLAERTGGTYSTLKVQPAELEDSGVYFCASSHRMDRINEQFFGPGTRLTVL.

The chain is built from TRBV28 and TRBJ2-7; D is undetermined. Germline V lookup: CDR1 MDHEN, CDR2 SYDVKM. V was clipped by 3 bases and J by 0 bases, with 9 bases between them. The CDR3 has 14 residues. The chain's CDR3 is CASSFLLGSYEQYF. The CDR3 DNA is TGTGCCAGCAGTTTCCTTCTGGGCTCCTACGAGCAGTACTTC. The whole variable domain, filled in from reference TRBV28 and TRBJ2-7, reads DVKVTQSSRYLVKRTGEKVFLECVQDMDHENMFWYRQDPGLGLRLIYFSYDVKMKEKGDIPEGYSVSREKKERFSLILESASTNQTSMYLCASSFLLGSYEQYFGPGTRLTVT.

This clone was seen a handful of times. One junction end does not reproduce the germline sequence, and a read error may be involved. This rearrangement joins TRBV5-6 to TRBJ1-4; D is ambiguous. There are 9 residues in the CDR3. Germline V gives CDR1 SGHDT, CDR2 YYEEEE. The CDR3 spells CASSVPPPF. CDR3 bases: TGTGCCAGCAGCGTTCCCCCCCCTTTT.

The genes are TRBV6-5 and TRBJ2-3, with D tentatively TRBD1 (5 bases). Germline V gene data show CDR1 as MNHEY and CDR2 as SVGAGI. V dropped 2 bases and J dropped 0 bases, with 6 bases sitting between them. This CDR3 comprises 14 residues. CDR3 in amino acids: CASSYPGSTDTQYF. In nucleotides, the CDR3 is TGTGCCAGCAGTTACCCAGGGAGCACAGATACGCAGTATTTT.

Details on this clone: Other DNA variants within this sample encode the same CDR3. V and J are TRBV30 and TRBJ1-1; tentative D call: TRBD1 (6 bases). Germline V CDR1 and CDR2: GTSNPN, SVGIG (reference sequence). Trimming took 0 bases from V and 0 from J, leaving 8 bases between them. This CDR3 has 14 amino acids. The CDR3 protein is CAWSVQGMNTEAFF. The CDR3, as DNA: TGTGCCTGGAGTGTACAGGGCATGAACACTGAAGCTTTCTTT.

The chain is built from TRBV9 and TRBJ2-1; TRBD1 matches at 7 bases. Germline CDR1 SGDLS, CDR2 YYNGEE. CDR3 size: 16 residues. V shed 4 bases and J 0 bases; nucleotides not matched to a gene: 7. CDR3 bases: TGTGCCAGCAGCTCCACAGGGGTTAGCTCCTACAATGAGCAGTTCTTC. Translated: CASSSTGVSSYNEQFF.

This chain uses TRBV6-6 with TRBJ2-1; 10 positions match TRBD2. The CDR3 runs to 15 residues. The ends lost 6 bases at V and 3 bases at J; junction bases unmatched: 5. The V gene's germline CDR1 is MNHNY and CDR2 SVGAGI (reference sequence). The CDR3 is CASSKLAGNYNEQFF. In DNA form, the CDR3 reads TGTGCCAGCAGCAAACTAGCGGGAAACTACAATGAGCAGTTCTTC.

This clone appeared a few times. The V call is TRBV7-9, the J call TRBJ2-2; the D gene is possibly TRBD1 (6 bases). Trimming pared 5 bases from V and 1 base from J, leaving 14 bases between. Per germline, CDR1 SEHNR and CDR2 FQNEAQ (reference sequence). CDR3 length: 16 residues. CDR3 nucleotide sequence: TGTGCCAGCAGCCTGGGGGCGGGCCGGAACACCGGGGAGCTGTTTTTT. This gives the protein CASSLGAGRNTGELFF.

The V call is TRBV15, the J call TRBJ1-6; D remains unclear. V was shortened by 5 bases and J by 0 bases, with 8 bases between the two germline ends. The germline V gene has CDR1 LNHNV and CDR2 YYDKDF (reference sequence). The CDR3 has 15 residues. Written as DNA, the CDR3 is TGTGCCACCAGCCACGGGGTCTCCTATAATTCACCCCTCCACTTT. The encoded protein is CATSHGVSYNSPLHF. Supplemented by reference TRBV15 and TRBJ1-6, the full variable domain reads DAMVIQNPRYQVTQFGKPVTLSCSQTLNHNVMYWYQQKSSQAPKLLFHYYDKDFNNEADTPDNFQSRRPNTSFCFLDIRSPGLGDTAMYLCATSHGVSYNSPLHFGNGTRLTVT.

The J gene is TRBJ2-3, the V gene TRBV27; D is unresolved. Germline lookup yields CDR1 MNHEY and CDR2 SMNVEV (reference sequence). This CDR3 spans 12 amino acids. Trimming removed 4 bases at V and 4 bases at J, with 6 bases between. The CDR3 bases are TGTGCCAGCAGTTCCACCCCAGATACGCAGTATTTT. Residues: CASSSTPDTQYF.

This clone came up a few times. The rearrangement uses TRBV10-2 and TRBJ2-2, with TRBD2 matching over 8 bases. In germline, CDR1 is WSHSY, CDR2 SAAADI. The CDR3 contains 16 residues. With V trimmed by 3 bases and J by 2 bases, 5 bases remained unmatched. The CDR3 DNA reads as TGCGCCAGCAGTGACACTAGCGGAGTAAACACCGGGGAGCTGTTTTTT. Translating it yields CASSDTSGVNTGELFF.

As concerns this clone: The sample holds other DNA sequences that translate to the same CDR3. The genes are TRBV30 and TRBJ1-5; D unresolved. Germline CDR1 reads GTSNPN; CDR2 reads SVGIG (reference sequence). This CDR3 spans 13 amino acids. Deletions cut 0 bases from V and 6 bases from J, with 9 bases between. As DNA, the CDR3 is TGTGCCTGGAGTGTTCAGGCCGGTCAGCCCCAGCATTTT. As protein: CAWSVQAGQPQHF.